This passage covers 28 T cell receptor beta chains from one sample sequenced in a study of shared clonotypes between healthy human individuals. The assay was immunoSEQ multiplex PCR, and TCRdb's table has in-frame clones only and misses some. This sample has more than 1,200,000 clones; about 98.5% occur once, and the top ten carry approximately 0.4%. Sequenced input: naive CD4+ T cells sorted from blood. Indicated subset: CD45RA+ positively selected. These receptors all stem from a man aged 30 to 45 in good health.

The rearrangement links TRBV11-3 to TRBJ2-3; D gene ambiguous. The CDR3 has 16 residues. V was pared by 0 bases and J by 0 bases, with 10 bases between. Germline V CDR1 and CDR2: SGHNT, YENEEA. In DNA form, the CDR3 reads TGTGCCAGCAGCTTAGAATTTGGCGGCAGCACAGATACGCAGTATTTT. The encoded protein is CASSLEFGGSTDTQYF.

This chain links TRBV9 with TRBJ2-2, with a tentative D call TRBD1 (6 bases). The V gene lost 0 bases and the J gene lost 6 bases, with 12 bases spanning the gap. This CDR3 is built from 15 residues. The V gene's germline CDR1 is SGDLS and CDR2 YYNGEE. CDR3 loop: CASSVEGVVAGELFF. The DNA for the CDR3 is TGTGCCAGCAGCGTAGAGGGGGTAGTAGCCGGGGAGCTGTTTTTT.

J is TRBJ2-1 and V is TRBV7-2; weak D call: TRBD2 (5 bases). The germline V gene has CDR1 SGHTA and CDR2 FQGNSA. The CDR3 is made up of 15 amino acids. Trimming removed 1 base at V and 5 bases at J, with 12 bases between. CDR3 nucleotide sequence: TGTGCCAGCAGCTTAGATCGGCGGGCCCACAATGAGCAGTTCTTC. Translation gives CASSLDRRAHNEQFF.

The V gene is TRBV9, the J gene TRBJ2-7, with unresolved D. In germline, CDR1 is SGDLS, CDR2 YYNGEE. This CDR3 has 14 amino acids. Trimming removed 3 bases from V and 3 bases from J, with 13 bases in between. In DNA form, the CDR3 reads TGTGCCAGCAGCGAGTCTGGCCTAAACTACGAGCAGTACTTC. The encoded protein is CASSESGLNYEQYF.

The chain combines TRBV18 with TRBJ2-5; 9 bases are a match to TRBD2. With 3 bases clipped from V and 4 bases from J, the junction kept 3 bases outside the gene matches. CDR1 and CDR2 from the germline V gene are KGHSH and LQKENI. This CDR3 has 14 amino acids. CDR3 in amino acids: CASSPLAGRETQYF. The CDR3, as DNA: TGTGCCAGCTCACCCCTAGCGGGAAGAGAGACCCAGTACTTC.

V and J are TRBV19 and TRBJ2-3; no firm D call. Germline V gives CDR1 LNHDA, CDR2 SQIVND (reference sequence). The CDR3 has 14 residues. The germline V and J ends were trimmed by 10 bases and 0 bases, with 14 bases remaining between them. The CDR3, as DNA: TGTGCCACCAGTACCCGGAGAAGCACAGATACGCAGTATTTT. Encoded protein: CATSTRRSTDTQYF. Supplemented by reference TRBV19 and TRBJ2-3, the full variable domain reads DGGITQSPKYLFRKEGQNVTLSCEQNLNHDAMYWYRQDPGQGLRLIYYSQIVNDFQKGDIAEGYSVSREKKESFPLTVTSAQKNPTAFYLCATSTRRSTDTQYFGPGTRLTVL.

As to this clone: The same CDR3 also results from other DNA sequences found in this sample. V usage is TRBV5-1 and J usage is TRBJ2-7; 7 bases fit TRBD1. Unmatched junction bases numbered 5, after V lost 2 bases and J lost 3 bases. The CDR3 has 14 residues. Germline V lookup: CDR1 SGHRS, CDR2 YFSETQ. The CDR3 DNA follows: TGCGCCAGCAGCTTAGGGGACAGTTACTACGAGCAGTACTTC. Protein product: CASSLGDSYYEQYF.

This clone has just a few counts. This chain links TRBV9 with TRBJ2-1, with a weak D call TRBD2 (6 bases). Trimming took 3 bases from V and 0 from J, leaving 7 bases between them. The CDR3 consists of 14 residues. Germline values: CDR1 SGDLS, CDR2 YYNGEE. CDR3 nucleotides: TGTGCCAGCAGCGCAGCGGGCTCCTACAATGAGCAGTTCTTC. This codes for CASSAAGSYNEQFF.

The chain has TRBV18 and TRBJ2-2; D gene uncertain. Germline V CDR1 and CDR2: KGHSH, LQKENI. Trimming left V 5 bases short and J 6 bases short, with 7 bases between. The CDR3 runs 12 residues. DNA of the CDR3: TGTGCCAGCTCAGCGGTTTCCGGGGAGCTGTTTTTT. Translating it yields CASSAVSGELFF.

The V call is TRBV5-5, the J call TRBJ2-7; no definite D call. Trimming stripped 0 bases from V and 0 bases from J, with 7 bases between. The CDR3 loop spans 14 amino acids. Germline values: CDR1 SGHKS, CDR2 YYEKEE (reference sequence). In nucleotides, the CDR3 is TGTGCCAGCAGCTTGGTAACGGCCTCCTACGAGCAGTACTTC. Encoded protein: CASSLVTASYEQYF. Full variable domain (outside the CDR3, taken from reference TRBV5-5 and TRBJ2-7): DAGVTQSPTHLIKTRGQQVTLRCSPISGHKSVSWYQQVLGQGPQFIFQYYEKEERGRGNFPDRFSARQFPNYSSELNVNALLLGDSALYLCASSLVTASYEQYFGPGTRLTVT.

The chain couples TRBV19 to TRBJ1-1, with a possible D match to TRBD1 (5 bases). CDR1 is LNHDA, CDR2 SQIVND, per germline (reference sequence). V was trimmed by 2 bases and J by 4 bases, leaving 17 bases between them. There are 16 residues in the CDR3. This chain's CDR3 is CASSIFGGLSGTEAFF. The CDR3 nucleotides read TGTGCCAGTAGTATATTCGGGGGTTTAAGTGGCACTGAAGCTTTCTTT.

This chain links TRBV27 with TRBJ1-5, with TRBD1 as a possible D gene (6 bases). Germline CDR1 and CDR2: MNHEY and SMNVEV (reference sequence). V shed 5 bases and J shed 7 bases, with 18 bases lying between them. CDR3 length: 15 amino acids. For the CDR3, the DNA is TGTGCCAGCAGTCCCCACAGGGAGAGGCGCCAGCCCCAGCATTTT. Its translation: CASSPHRERRQPQHF.

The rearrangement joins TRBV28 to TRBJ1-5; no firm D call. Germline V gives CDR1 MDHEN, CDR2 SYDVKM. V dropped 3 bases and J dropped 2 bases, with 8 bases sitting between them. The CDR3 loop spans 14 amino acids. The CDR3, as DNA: TGTGCCAGCAGTTTGGCAGGCCGCAATCAGCCCCAGCATTTT. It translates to CASSLAGRNQPQHF.

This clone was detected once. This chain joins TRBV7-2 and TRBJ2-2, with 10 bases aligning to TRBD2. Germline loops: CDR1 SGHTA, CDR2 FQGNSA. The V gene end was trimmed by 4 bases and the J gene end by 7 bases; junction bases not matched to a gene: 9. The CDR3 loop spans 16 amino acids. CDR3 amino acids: CASSSDSGRLGGELFF. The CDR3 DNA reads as TGTGCCAGCAGCTCAGATAGCGGGAGGTTAGGCGGGGAGCTGTTTTTT.

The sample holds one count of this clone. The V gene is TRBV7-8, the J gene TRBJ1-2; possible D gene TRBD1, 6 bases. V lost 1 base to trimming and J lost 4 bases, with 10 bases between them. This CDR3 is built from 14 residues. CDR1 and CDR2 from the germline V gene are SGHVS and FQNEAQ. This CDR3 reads CASSLGTALYGYTF. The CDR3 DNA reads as TGTGCCAGCAGCTTAGGGACAGCCCTCTATGGCTACACCTTC.

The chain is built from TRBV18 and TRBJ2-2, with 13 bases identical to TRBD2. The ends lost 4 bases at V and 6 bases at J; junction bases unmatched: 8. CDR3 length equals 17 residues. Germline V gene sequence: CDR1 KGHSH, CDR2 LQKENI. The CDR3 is CASSLRTSGSRPGELFF. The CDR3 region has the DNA TGTGCCAGCTCACTCCGGACTAGCGGGAGCAGGCCCGGGGAGCTGTTTTTT. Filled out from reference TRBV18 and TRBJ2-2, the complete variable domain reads NAGVMQNPRHLVRRRGQEARLRCSPMKGHSHVYWYRQLPEEGLKFMVYLQKENIIDESGMPKERFSAEFPKEGPSILRIQQVVRGDSAAYFCASSLRTSGSRPGELFFGEGSRLTVL.

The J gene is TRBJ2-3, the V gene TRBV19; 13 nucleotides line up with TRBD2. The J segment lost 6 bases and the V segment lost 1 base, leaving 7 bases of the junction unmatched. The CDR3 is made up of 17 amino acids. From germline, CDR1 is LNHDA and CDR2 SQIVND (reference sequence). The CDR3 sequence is CASSIGRTSGRSDTQYF. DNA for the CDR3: TGTGCCAGTAGTATAGGACGGACTAGCGGGAGAAGTGATACGCAGTATTTT. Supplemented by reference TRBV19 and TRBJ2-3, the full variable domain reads DGGITQSPKYLFRKEGQNVTLSCEQNLNHDAMYWYRQDPGQGLRLIYYSQIVNDFQKGDIAEGYSVSREKKESFPLTVTSAQKNPTAFYLCASSIGRTSGRSDTQYFGPGTRLTVL.

CDR3 residues: CASSFRPPDNEQFF. The CDR3 bases are TGTGCCAGCAGCTTTAGGCCCCCAGACAATGAGCAGTTCTTC. The chain combines TRBV7-8 with TRBJ2-1; no reliable D call. The length of the CDR3 is 14 residues. CDR1 is SGHVS and CDR2 is FQNEAQ in the germline V gene. Trimming removed 3 bases from V and 5 bases from J, with 11 bases in between.

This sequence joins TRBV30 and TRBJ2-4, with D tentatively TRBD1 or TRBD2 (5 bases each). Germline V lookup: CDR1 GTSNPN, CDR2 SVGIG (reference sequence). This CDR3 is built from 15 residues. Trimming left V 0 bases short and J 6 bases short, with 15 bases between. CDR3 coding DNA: TGTGCCTGGAGTGTACGGGACGGTTTGGGAAACATTCAGTACTTC. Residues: CAWSVRDGLGNIQYF.

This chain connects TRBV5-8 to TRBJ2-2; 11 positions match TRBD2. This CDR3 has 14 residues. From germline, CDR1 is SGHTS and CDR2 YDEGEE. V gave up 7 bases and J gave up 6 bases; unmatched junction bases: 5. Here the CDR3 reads CASLTSGIAGELFF. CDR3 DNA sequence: TGTGCCAGCTTGACTAGCGGGATCGCCGGGGAGCTGTTTTTT.

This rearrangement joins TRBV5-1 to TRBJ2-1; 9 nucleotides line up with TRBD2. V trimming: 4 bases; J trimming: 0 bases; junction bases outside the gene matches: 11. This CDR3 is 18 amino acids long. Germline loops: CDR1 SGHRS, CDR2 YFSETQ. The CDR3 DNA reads TGCGCCAGCAGCCCCGGACTAGCGTTCCTAAGCTCCTACAATGAGCAGTTCTTC. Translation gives CASSPGLAFLSSYNEQFF.

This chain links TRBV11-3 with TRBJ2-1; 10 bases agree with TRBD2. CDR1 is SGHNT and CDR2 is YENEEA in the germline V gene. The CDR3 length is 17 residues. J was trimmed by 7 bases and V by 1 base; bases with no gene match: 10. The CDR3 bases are TGTGCCAGCAGCTTAGGGGCTAGCGGGAGTGCAGGGAATGAGCAGTTCTTC. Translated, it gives CASSLGASGSAGNEQFF.

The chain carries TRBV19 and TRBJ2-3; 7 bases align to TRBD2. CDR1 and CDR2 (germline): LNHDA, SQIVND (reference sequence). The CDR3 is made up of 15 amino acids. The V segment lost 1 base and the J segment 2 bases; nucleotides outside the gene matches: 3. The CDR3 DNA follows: TGTGCCAGTAGTATAGGCGGGAGATTCACAGATACGCAGTATTTT. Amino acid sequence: CASSIGGRFTDTQYF.

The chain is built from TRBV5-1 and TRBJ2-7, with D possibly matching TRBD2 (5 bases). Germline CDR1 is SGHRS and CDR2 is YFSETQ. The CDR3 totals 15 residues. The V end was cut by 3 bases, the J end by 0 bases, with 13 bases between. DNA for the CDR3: TGCGCCAGCAGCTCGAGAGGGTCGGGCTCCTACGAGCAGTACTTC. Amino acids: CASSSRGSGSYEQYF.

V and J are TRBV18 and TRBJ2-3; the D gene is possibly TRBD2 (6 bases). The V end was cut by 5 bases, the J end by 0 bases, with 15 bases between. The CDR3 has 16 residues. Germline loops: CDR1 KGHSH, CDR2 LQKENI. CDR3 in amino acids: CASSLLEGSSTDTQYF. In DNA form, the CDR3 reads TGTGCCAGCTCATTACTGGAGGGATCAAGCACAGATACGCAGTATTTT.

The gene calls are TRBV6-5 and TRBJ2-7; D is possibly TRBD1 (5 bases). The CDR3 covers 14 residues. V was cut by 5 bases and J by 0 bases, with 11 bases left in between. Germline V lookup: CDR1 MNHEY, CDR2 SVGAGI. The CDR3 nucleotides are TGTGCCAGCAGTCTGTGGGGCACCTCCTACGAGCAGTACTTC. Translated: CASSLWGTSYEQYF.

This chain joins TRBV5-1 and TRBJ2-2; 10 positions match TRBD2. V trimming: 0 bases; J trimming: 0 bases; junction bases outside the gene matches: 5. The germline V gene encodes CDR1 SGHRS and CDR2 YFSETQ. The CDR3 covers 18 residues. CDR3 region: CASSLGPSGGANTGELFF. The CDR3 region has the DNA TGCGCCAGCAGCTTGGGTCCTAGCGGGGGCGCGAACACCGGGGAGCTGTTTTTT.

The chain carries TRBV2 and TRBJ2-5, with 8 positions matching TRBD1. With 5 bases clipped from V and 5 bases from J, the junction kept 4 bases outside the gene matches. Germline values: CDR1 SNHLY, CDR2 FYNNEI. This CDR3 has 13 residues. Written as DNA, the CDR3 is TGTGCCAGCAGTTCCAGGGGGCTGGAGACCCAGTACTTC. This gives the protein CASSSRGLETQYF.